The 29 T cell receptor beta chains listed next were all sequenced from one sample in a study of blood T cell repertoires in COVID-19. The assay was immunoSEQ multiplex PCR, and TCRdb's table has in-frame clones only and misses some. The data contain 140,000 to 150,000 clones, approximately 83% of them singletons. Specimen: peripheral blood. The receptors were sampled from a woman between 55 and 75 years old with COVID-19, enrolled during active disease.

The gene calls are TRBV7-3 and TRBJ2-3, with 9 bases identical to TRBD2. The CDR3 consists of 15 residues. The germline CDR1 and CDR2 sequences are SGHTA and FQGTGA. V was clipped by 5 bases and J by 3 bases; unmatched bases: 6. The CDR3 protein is CASSPGTSRTDTQYF. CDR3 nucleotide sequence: TGTGCCAGCAGCCCCGGGACTAGCCGAACAGATACGCAGTATTTT.

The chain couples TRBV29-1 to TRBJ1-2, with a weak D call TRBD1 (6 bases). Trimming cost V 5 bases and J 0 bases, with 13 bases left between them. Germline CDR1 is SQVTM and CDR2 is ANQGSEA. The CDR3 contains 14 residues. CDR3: CSVSTGISNYGYTF. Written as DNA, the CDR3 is TGCAGCGTTTCCACAGGGATATCTAACTATGGCTACACCTTC.

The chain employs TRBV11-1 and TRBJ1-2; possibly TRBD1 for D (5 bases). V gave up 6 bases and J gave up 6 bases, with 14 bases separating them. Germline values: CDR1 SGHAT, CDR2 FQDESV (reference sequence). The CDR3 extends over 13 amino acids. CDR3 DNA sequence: TGTGCCAGCAGTCGGGGGGGTGTGAATGGCTACACCTTC. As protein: CASSRGGVNGYTF.

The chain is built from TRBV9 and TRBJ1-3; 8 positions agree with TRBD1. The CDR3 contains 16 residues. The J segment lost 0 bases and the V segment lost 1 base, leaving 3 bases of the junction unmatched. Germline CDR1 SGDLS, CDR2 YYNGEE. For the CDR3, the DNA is TGTGCCAGCAGCGTATCAGGGGGCTTCTCTGGAAACACCATATATTTT. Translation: CASSVSGGFSGNTIYF.

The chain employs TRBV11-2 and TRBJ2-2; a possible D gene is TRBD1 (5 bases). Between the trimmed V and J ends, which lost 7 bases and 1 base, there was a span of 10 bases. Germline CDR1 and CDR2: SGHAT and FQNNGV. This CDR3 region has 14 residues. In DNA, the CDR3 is TGTGCCAGCAACCCTACAGGGAACACCGGGGAGCTGTTTTTT. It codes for CASNPTGNTGELFF.

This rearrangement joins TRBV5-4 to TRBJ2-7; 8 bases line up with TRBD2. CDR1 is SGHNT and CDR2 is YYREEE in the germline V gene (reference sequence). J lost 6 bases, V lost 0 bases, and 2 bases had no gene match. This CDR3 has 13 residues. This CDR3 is CASSLVLAGEQYF. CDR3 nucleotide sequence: TGTGCCAGCAGCTTGGTTCTAGCGGGCGAGCAGTACTTC.

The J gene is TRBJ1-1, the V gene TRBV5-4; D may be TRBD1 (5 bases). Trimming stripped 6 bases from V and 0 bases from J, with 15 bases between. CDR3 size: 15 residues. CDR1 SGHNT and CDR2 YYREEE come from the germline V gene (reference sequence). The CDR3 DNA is TGTGCCAGCACCCAGAAGGGGATTATGAACACTGAAGCTTTCTTT. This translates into CASTQKGIMNTEAFF.

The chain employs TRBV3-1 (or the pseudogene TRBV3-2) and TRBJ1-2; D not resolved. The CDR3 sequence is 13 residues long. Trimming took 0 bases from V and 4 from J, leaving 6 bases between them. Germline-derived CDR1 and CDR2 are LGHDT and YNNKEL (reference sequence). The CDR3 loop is CASSQEDFYGYTF. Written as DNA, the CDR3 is TGTGCCAGCAGCCAAGAGGACTTCTATGGCTACACCTTC.

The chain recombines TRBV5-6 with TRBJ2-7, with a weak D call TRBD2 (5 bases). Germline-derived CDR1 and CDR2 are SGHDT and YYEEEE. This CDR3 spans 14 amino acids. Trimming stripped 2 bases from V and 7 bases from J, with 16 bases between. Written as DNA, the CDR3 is TGTGCCAGCAGCTTAGTCGGGGTCCTCCGGGAGCAGTACTTC. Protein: CASSLVGVLREQYF.

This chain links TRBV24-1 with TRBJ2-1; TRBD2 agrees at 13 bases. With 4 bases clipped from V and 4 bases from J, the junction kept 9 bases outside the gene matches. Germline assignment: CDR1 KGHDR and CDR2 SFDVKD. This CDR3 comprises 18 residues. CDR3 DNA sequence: TGTGCCACCAGTGACCGAAATCCGGGACTAGCGGGATACAATGAGCAGTTCTTC. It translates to CATSDRNPGLAGYNEQFF.

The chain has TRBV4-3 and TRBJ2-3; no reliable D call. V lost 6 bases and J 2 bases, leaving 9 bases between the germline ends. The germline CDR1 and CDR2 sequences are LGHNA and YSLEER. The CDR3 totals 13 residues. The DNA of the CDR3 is TGCGCCAGCAGACGAGGTCCCACAGATACGCAGTATTTT. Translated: CASRRGPTDTQYF.

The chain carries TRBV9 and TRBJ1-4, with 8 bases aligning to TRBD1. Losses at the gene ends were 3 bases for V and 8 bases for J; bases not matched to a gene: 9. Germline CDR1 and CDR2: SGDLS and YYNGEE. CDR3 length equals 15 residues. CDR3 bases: TGTGCCAGCAGCGGGGGGACAGGTCCAAGGGAAAAACTGTTTTTT. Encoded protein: CASSGGTGPREKLFF. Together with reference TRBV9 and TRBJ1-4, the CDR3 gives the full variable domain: DSGVTQTPKHLITATGQRVTLRCSPRSGDLSVYWYQQSLDQGLQFLIQYYNGEERAKGNILERFSAQQFPDLHSELNLSSLELGDSALYFCASSGGTGPREKLFFGSGTQLSVL.

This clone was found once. CDR3 sequence (DNA): TGTGCCAGCAGCTTAGGTCGGGGCCGGGGGGAGCAGTTCTTC. Its translation is CASSLGRGRGEQFF. V usage is TRBV11-3 and J usage is TRBJ2-1; possible D gene TRBD2, 6 bases. V shed 1 base and J shed 10 bases, with 14 bases lying between them. Germline V gene sequence: CDR1 SGHNT, CDR2 YENEEA. This CDR3 comprises 14 residues.

CDR3 nucleotides: TGTGCCAGCAGTTACTATACGGGACAGGCCTATGGCTACACCTTC. This translates into CASSYYTGQAYGYTF. The V and J genes are TRBV6-5 and TRBJ1-2; 8 bases agree with TRBD1. CDR1 MNHEY and CDR2 SVGAGI come from the germline V gene. The CDR3 extends over 15 amino acids. Trimming cost V 1 base and J 4 bases; bases outside gene matches: 5.

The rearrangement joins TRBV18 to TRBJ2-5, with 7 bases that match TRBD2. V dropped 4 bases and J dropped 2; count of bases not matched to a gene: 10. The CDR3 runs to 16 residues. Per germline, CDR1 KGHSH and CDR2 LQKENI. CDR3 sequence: CASSLKSIGGQETQYF. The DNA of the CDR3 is TGTGCCAGCTCACTCAAAAGTATCGGGGGGCAAGAGACCCAGTACTTC.

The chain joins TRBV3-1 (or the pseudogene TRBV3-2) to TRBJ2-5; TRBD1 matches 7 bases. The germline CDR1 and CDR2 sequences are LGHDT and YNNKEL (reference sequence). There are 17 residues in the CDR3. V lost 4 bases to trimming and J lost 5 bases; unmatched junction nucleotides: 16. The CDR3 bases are TGTGCCAGCAGCCCCTCTAAGGGTAGGGACAGACCCGAGACCCAGTACTTC. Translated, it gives CASSPSKGRDRPETQYF.

The chain's CDR3 is CASSRPQGFSYNSPLHF. The DNA for the CDR3 is TGTGCCAGTAGTAGACCACAGGGGTTCTCCTATAATTCACCCCTCCACTTT. The chain couples TRBV19 to TRBJ1-6; 7 bases match TRBD1. CDR1 and CDR2 (germline): LNHDA, SQIVND (reference sequence). This CDR3 has 17 amino acids. Trimming cost V 4 bases and J 0 bases; bases outside gene matches: 6.

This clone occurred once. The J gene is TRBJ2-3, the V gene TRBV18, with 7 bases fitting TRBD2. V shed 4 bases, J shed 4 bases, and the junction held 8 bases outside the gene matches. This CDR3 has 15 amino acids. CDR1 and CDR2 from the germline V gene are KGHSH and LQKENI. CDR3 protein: CASSQLANGADTQYF. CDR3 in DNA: TGTGCCAGCTCACAACTAGCGAACGGCGCAGATACGCAGTATTTT.

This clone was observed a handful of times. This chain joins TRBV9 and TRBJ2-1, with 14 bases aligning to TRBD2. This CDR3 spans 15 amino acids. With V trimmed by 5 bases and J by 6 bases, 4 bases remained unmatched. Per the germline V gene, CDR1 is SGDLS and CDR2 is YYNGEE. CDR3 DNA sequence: TGTGCCAGCAGACCGACTAGCGGGGGGGCCAATGAGCAGTTCTTC. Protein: CASRPTSGGANEQFF.

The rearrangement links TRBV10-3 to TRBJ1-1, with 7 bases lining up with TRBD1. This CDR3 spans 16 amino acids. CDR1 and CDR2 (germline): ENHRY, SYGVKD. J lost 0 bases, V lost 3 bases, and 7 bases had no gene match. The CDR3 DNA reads TGTGCCATCAGTGACGGGCAGGGGGGCATGAACACTGAAGCTTTCTTT. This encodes CAISDGQGGMNTEAFF.

In nucleotides, the CDR3 is TGTGCCAGCAGCCTAACAGGGGTAACTAATGAAAAACTGTTTTTT. This translates into CASSLTGVTNEKLFF. The chain employs TRBV7-8 and TRBJ1-4, with 7 bases fitting TRBD1. Germline V gene lookup returns CDR1 SGHVS and CDR2 FQNEAQ. The CDR3 runs to 15 residues. V trimming: 5 bases; J trimming: 1 base; junction bases outside the gene matches: 4.

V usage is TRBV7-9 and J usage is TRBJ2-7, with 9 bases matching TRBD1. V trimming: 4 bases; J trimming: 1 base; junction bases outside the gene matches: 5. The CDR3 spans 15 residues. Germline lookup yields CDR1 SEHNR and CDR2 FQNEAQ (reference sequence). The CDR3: CASSWDRVSSYEQYF. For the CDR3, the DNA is TGTGCCAGCAGCTGGGACAGGGTCTCTTCCTACGAGCAGTACTTC.

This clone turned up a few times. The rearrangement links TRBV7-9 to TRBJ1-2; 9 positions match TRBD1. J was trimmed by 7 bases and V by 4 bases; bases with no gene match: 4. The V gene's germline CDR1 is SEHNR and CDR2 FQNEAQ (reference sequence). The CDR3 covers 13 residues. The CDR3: CASSWTGEGGYTF. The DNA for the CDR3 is TGTGCCAGCAGCTGGACAGGGGAGGGTGGCTACACCTTC.

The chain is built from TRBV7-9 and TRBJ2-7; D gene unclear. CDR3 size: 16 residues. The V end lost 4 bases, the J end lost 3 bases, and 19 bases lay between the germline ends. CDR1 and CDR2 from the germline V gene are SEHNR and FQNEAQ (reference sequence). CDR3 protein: CASSSLVTTQIYEQYF. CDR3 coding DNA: TGTGCCAGCAGCTCCCTGGTTACTACGCAAATCTACGAGCAGTACTTC.

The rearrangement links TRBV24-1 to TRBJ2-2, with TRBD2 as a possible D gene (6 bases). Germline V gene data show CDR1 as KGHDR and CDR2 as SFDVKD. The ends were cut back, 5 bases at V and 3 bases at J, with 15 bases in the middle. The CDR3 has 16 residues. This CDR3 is CATSAPVQRDTGELFF. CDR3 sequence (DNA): TGTGCCACCAGTGCCCCGGTCCAGCGGGACACCGGGGAGCTGTTTTTT.

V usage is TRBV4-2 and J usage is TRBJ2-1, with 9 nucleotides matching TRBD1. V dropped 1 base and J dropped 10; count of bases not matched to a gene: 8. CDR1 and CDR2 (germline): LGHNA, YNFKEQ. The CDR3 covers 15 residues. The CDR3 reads CASSQGQGEMAEQFF. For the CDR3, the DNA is TGTGCCAGCAGCCAAGGACAGGGGGAGATGGCAGAGCAGTTCTTC.

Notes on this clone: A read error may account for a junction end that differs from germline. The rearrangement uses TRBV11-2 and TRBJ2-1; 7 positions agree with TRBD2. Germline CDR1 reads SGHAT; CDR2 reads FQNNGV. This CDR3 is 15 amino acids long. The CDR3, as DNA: TGTGCCAGCAGCTTATCTAGCGGCCCCTATAATGAGCAGTTCTTC. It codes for CASSLSSGPYNEQFF.

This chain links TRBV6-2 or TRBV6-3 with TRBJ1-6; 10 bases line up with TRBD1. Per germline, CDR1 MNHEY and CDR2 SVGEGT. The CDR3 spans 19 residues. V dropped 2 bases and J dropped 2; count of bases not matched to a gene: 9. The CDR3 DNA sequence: TGTGCCAGCAGTTACGAGACAGGGGGCGCGAGCCCCTATAATTCACCCCTCCACTTT. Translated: CASSYETGGASPYNSPLHF.

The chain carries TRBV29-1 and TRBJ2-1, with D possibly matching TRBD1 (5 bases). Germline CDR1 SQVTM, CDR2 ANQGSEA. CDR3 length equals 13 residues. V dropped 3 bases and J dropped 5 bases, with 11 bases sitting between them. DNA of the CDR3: TGCAGCGTTGAGCCGGACAACAACAATGAGCAGTTCTTC. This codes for CSVEPDNNNEQFF.